The present T cell receptor beta chain was sequenced within a study of CD8 T cells in ankylosing spondylitis. Study-level results: Ankylosing spondylitis blood seemed to carry a telltale TCR beta motif made of fewer than ten highly homologous variants. Disease-linked clones displayed a CD8+ phenotype and appeared relatively rarely in peripheral blood. Prior literature has documented some motif variants in synovial fluid and blood from reactive arthritis. The clones that were linked to disease were reported to be significantly enriched in matched synovial fluid samples from ankylosing spondylitis patients.

With molecular barcodes, quantitative 5'-RACE was used to make the TCR beta libraries. TCRdb itself ran the 5' RACE reads through MiXCR, one entry per CDR3 protein. There are some 840,000 distinct CDR3 sequences in the sample; about 10% occur only once, and about 0.5% lies in the top ten. Concerning this clonotype: The antigen remains undetermined.

The source material was blood, either unsorted or a sorted T cell fraction (not recorded which). The receptor was isolated from a male donor with ankylosing spondylitis.

CDR3 DNA: TGTGCCAGCAGCCCCGGGCCGCTCTGCTGGCAGTACTTC. Translated: CASSPGPLCWQYF. The rearrangement links TRBV5-6 to TRBJ2-7; D ambiguous. Germline lookup yields CDR1 SGHDT and CDR2 YYEEEE. CDR3 length: 13 residues. Trimming cost V 4 bases and J 9 bases, with 17 bases left between them. Based on the CDR3 plus reference TRBV5-6 and TRBJ2-7, the full variable domain is DAGVTQSPTHLIKTRGQQVTLRCSPKSGHDTVSWYQQALGQGPQFIFQYYEEEERQRGNFPDRFSGHQFPNYSSELNVNALLLGDSALYLCASSPGPLCWQYFGPGTRLTVT.